This TCR beta chain is from a study of cytotoxic CD8 clonotypes in ibrutinib-treated CLL. For the study at large: After treatment lasting a median approximately eleven months, range 6 to 36, response samples were collected. Each sample contained, on average, just over 250,000 productive templates and roughly 96,000 productive rearrangements.

Study-wide points: Whereas clonality rose at ibrutinib response, it declined toward baseline at progression.

Germline loops: CDR1 SGHTA, CDR2 FQGTGA. Trimming removed 5 bases at V and 2 bases at J, with 12 bases between. The CDR3 contains 14 residues. Depth targeted 1 in 200,000 to 1 in 1 million T cells, averaging approximately 10x coverage per clonotype. Only in-frame clones appear in the TCRdb table, and some are missing; sequencing was by immunoSEQ multiplex PCR. The data show some 310,000 clones, with just under 80% seen just once and more than 6% held by the top ten. About this clone: Its antigen is currently unknown.

Sequences were derived from PBMCs, sampled before ibrutinib treatment. The rearrangement joins TRBV7-3 to TRBJ1-1, with D perhaps matching TRBD1 (6 bases). This TCR came from a human donor with chronic lymphocytic leukemia. CDR3 DNA: TGTGCCAGCAGCGATTACAGGGTCAACACTGAAGCTTTCTTT. Translating gives CASSDYRVNTEAFF.